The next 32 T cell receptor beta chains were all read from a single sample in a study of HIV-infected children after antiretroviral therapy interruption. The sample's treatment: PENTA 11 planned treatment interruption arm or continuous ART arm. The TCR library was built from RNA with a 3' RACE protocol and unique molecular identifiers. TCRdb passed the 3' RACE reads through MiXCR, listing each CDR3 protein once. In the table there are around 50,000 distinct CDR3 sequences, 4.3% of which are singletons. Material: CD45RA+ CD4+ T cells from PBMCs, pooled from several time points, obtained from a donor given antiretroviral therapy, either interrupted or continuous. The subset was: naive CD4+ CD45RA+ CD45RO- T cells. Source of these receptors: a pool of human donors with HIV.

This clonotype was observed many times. The CDR3 bases are TGCGCCAGCAGCTTGAGGGGACAGGGCGGCACAGATACGCAGTATTTT. It specifies CASSLRGQGGTDTQYF. The V and J genes are TRBV5-1 and TRBJ2-3; 9 nucleotides line up with TRBD1. CDR3 length equals 16 residues. With 1 base clipped from V and 1 base from J, the junction kept 4 bases outside the gene matches. Germline V gene data show CDR1 as SGHRS and CDR2 as YFSETQ.

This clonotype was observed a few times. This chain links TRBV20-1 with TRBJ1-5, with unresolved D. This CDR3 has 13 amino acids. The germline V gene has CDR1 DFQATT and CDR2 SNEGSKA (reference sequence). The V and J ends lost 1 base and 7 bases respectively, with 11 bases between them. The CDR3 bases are TGCAGTGCTAGAGTCTCCTCGGGACAGCCCCAGCATTTT. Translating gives CSARVSSGQPQHF.

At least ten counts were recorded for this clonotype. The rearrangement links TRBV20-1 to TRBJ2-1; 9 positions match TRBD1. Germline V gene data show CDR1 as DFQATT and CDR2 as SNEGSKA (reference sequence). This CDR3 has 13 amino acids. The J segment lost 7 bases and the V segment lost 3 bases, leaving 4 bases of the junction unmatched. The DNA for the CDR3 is TGCAGTGCTAGGAAACAGGGGGCTAATGAGCAGTTCTTC. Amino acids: CSARKQGANEQFF.

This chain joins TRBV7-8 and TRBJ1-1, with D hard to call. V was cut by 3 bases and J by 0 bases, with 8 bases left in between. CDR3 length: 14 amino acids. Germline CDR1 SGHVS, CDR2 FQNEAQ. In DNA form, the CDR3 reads TGTGCCAGCAGCTTTGAGGGAATGAACACTGAAGCTTTCTTT. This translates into CASSFEGMNTEAFF. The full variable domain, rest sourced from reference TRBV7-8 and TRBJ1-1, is GAGVSQSPRYKVAKRGQDVALRCDPISGHVSLFWYQQALGQGPEFLTYFQNEAQLDKSGLPSDRFFAERPEGSVSTLKIQRTQQEDSAVYLCASSFEGMNTEAFFGQGTRLTVV.

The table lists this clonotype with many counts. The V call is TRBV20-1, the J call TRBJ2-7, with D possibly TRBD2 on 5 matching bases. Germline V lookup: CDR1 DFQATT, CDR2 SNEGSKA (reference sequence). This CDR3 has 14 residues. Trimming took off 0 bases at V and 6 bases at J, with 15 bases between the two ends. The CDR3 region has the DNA TGCAGTGCTAGAGATAGGACTCCCTCGGGCGAGCAGTACTTC. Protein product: CSARDRTPSGEQYF.

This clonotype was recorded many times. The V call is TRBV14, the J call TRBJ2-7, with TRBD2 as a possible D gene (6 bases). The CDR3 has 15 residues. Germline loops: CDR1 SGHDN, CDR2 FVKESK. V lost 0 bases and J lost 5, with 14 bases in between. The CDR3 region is CASSQDPVSSDEQYF. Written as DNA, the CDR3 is TGTGCCAGCAGCCAAGATCCCGTTTCTAGCGACGAGCAGTACTTC.

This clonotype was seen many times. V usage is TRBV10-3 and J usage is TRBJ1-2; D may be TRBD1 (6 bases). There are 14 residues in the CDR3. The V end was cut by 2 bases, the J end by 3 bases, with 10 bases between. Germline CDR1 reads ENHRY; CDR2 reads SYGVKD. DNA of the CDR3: TGTGCCATCAGTGAGACCGCAGGGGACTATGGCTACACCTTC. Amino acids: CAISETAGDYGYTF.

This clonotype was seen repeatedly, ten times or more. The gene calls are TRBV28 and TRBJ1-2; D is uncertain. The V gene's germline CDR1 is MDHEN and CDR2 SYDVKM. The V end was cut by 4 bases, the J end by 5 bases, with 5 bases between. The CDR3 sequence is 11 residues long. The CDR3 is CASSSYYGYTF. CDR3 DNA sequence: TGTGCCAGCAGTTCGTATTATGGCTACACCTTC.

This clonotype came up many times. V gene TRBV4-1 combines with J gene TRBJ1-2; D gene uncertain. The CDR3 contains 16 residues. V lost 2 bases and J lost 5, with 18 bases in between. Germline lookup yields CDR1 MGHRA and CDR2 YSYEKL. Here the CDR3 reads CASSQIPLSYMYGYTF. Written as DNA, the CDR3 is TGCGCCAGCAGCCAAATTCCGCTTTCATATATGTATGGCTACACCTTC.

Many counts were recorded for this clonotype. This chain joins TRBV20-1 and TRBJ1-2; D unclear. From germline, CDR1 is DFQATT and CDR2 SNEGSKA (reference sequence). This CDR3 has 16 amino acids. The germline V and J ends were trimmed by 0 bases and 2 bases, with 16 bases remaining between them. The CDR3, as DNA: TGCAGTGCTAGAGATAGTGGTCGGTTAAGCAACTATGGCTACACCTTC. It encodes CSARDSGRLSNYGYTF.

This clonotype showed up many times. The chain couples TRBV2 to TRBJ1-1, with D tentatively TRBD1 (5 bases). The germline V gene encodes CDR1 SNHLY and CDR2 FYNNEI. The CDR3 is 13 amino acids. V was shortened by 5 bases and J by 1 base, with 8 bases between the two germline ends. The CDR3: CASSTQGNTEAFF. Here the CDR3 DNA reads TGTGCCAGCAGTACCCAGGGGAACACTGAAGCTTTCTTT.

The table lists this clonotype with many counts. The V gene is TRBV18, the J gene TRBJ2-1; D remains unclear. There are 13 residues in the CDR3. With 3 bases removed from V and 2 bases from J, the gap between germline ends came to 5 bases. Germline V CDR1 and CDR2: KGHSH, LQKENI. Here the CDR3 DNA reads TGTGCCAGCTCACCCCAGACCTACAATGAGCAGTTCTTC. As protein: CASSPQTYNEQFF.

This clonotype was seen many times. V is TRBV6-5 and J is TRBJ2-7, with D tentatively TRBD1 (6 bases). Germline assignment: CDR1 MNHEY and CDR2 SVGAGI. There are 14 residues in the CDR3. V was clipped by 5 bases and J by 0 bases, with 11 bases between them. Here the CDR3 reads CASSATGPSYEQYF. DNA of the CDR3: TGTGCCAGCAGTGCGACAGGACCCTCCTACGAGCAGTACTTC.

Here the CDR3 reads CASSVEASGEETQYF. The DNA of the CDR3 is TGTGCCAGCAGCGTAGAGGCTAGCGGGGAAGAGACCCAGTACTTC. This chain links TRBV9 with TRBJ2-5; 9 bases agree with TRBD2. The V gene end was trimmed by 0 bases and the J gene end by 3 bases; junction bases not matched to a gene: 3. This CDR3 comprises 15 residues. The germline V gene encodes CDR1 SGDLS and CDR2 YYNGEE.

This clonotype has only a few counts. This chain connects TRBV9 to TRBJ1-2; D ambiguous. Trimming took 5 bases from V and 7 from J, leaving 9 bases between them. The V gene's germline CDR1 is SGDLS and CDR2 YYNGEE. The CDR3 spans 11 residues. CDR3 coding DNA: TGTGCCAGCAGTACAGAGGGTGGCTACACCTTC. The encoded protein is CASSTEGGYTF.

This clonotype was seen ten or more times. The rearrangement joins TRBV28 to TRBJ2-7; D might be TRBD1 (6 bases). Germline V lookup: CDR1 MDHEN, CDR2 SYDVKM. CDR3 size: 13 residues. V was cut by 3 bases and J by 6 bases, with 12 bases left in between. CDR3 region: CASSFQDSSEQYF. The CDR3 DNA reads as TGTGCCAGCAGTTTCCAGGACAGTAGCGAGCAGTACTTC.

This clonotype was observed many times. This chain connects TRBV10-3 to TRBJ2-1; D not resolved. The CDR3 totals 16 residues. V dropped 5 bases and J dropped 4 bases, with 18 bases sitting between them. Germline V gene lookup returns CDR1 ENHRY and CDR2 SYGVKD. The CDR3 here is CAISQRSGSSYNEQFF. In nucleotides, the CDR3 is TGTGCCATCAGTCAGAGGTCGGGTAGTTCTTACAATGAGCAGTTCTTC.

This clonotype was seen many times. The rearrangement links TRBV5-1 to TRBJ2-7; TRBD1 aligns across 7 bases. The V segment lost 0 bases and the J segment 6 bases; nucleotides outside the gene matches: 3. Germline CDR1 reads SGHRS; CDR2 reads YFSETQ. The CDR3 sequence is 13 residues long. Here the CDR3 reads CASSLARGTEQYF. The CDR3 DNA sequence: TGCGCCAGCAGCTTGGCCAGGGGGACCGAGCAGTACTTC. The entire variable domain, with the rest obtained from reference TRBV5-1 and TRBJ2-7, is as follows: KAGVTQTPRYLIKTRGQQVTLSCSPISGHRSVSWYQQTPGQGLQFLFEYFSETQRNKGNFPGRFSGRQFSNSRSEMNVSTLELGDSALYLCASSLARGTEQYFGPGTRLTVT.

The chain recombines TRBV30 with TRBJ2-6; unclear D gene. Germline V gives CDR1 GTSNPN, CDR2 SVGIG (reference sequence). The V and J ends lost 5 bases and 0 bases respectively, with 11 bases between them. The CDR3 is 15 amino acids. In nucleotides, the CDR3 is TGTGCCTGGTTCGCAGGCAGCTCTGGGGCCAACGTCCTGACTTTC. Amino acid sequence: CAWFAGSSGANVLTF.

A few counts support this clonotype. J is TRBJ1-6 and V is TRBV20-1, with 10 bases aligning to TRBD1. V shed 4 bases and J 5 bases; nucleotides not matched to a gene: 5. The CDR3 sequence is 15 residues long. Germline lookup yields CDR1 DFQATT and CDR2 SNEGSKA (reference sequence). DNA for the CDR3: TGCAGTGCTATGACAGGGGGCAACGATAATTCACCCCTCCACTTT. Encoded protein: CSAMTGGNDNSPLHF.

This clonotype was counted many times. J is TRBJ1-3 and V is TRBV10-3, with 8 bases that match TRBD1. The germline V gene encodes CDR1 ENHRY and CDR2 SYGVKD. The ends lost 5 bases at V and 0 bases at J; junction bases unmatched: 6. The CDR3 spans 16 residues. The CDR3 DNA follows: TGTGCCATCAGTACGGGACAGGTCGGCTCTGGAAACACCATATATTTT. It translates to CAISTGQVGSGNTIYF.

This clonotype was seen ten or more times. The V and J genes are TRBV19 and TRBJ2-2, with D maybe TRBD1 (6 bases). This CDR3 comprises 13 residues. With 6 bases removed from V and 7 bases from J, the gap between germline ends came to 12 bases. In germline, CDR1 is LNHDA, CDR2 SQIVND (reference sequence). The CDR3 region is CASSENRVGELFF. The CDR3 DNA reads TGTGCCAGTAGCGAGAACAGGGTCGGGGAGCTGTTTTTT. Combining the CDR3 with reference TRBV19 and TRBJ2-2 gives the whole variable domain DGGITQSPKYLFRKEGQNVTLSCEQNLNHDAMYWYRQDPGQGLRLIYYSQIVNDFQKGDIAEGYSVSREKKESFPLTVTSAQKNPTAFYLCASSENRVGELFFGEGSRLTVL.

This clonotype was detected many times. The CDR3 is CASREQGWSNQPQHF. For the CDR3, the DNA is TGTGCCAGCAGGGAACAGGGTTGGAGCAATCAGCCCCAGCATTTT. The rearrangement links TRBV2 to TRBJ1-5; possibly TRBD1 for D (6 bases). Trimming stripped 6 bases from V and 1 base from J, with 13 bases between. Germline CDR1 reads SNHLY; CDR2 reads FYNNEI. This CDR3 region has 15 residues. The whole variable domain, remainder taken from reference TRBV2 and TRBJ1-5, is EPEVTQTPSHQVTQMGQEVILRCVPISNHLYFYWYRQILGQKVEFLVSFYNNEISEKSEIFDDQFSVERPDGSNFTLKIRSTKLEDSAMYFCASREQGWSNQPQHFGDGTRLSIL.

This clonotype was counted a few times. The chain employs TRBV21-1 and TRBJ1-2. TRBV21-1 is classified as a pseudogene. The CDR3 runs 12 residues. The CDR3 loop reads CASKGVEYGYTF. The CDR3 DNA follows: TGTGCCAGCAAAGGTGTAGAGTATGGCTACACCTTC.

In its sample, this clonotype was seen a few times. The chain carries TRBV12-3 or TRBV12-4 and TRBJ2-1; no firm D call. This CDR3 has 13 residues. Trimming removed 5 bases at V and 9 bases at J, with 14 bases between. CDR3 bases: TGTGCCAGCAGTCCCCTTCCCCCCCCTGAGCAGTTCTTC. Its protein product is CASSPLPPPEQFF.

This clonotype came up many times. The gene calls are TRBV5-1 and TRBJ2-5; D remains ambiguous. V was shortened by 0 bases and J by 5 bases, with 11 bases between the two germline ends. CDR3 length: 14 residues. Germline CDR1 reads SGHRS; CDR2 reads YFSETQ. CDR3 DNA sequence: TGCGCCAGCAGCTTGGAAGGCGGTGGCGAGACCCAGTACTTC. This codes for CASSLEGGGETQYF. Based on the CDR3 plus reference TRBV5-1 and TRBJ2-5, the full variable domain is KAGVTQTPRYLIKTRGQQVTLSCSPISGHRSVSWYQQTPGQGLQFLFEYFSETQRNKGNFPGRFSGRQFSNSRSEMNVSTLELGDSALYLCASSLEGGGETQYFGPGTRLLVL.

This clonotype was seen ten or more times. The CDR3 protein is CAWSVHLRDEQYF. The CDR3 DNA reads TGTGCCTGGAGTGTACATCTGAGGGACGAGCAGTACTTC. The rearrangement uses TRBV30 and TRBJ2-7; TRBD2 is a possible D gene (5 bases). Germline V CDR1 and CDR2: GTSNPN, SVGIG (reference sequence). The CDR3 is 13 amino acids. Between the trimmed V and J ends, which lost 0 bases and 5 bases, there was a span of 11 bases.

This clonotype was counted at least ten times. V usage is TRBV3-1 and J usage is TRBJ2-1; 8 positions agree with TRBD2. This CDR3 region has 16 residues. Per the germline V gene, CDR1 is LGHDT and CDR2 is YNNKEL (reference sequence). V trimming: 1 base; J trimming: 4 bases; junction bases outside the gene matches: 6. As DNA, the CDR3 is TGTGCCAGCAGCCAAGTCGGGGGGGCAGGGTACAATGAGCAGTTCTTC. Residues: CASSQVGGAGYNEQFF.

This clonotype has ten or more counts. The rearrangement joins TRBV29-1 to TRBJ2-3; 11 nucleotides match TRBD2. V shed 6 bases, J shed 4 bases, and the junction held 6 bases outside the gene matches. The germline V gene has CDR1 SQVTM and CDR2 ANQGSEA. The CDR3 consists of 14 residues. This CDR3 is CSVVTSGGADTQYF. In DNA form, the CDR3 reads TGCAGCGTCGTCACTAGCGGGGGCGCAGATACGCAGTATTTT.

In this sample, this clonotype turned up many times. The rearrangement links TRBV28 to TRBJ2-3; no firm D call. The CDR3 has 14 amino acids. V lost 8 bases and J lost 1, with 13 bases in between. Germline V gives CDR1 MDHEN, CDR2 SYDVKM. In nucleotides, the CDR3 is TGTGCCAGCTCGGAAGTCCCAGGCACAGATACGCAGTATTTT. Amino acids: CASSEVPGTDTQYF.

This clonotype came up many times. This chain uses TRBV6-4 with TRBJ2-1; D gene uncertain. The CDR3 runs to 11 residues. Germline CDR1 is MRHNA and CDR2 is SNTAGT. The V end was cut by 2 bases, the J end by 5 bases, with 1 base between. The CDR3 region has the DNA TGTGCCAGCAGTGACGACAATGAGCAGTTCTTC. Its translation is CASSDDNEQFF.

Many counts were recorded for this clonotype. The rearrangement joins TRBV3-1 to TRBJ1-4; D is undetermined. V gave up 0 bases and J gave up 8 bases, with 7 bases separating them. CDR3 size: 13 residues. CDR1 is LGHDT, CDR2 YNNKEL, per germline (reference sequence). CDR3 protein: CASSQDRQEKLFF. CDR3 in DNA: TGTGCCAGCAGCCAAGATCGGCAGGAAAAACTGTTTTTT.